A selection of T cell receptor beta chains follows, all from one sample in a study of long-term antiretroviral therapy in people with HIV. The repertoire was sequenced with immunoSEQ multiplex PCR; TCRdb's copy has only in-frame clones and lacks some. The sample lists about 24,000 clones; 81% were seen once. The specimen comprised unsorted PBMCs, sampled 4.4 years after starting antiretroviral therapy. These receptor sequences come from a man aged 25 to 45 with HIV. The conserved cysteine and the conserved F or W are not part of the CDR3 here.

TRBV5-4	TRBJ2-5	ASSLERGYGETQY
TRBV6-1	TRBJ1-1	ASSPRGWNTEAF
TRBV4-1	TRBJ2-7	ASSQVAGRGANEQY
TRBV11-2	TRBJ2-2	ATFLSPSGVDTGELF
TRBV21-1	TRBJ2-3	ASRREFHHTQY
TRBV7-9	TRBJ1-2	ASSTDSTNGYT
TRBV18	TRBJ1-4	ASSPPERVQGADNEKLF
TRBV6-1	TRBJ2-7	ASSRQGTHEQY
TRBV7-9	TRBJ2-7	ASSHRSVYEQY
TRBV5-1	TRBJ1-1	ASSLAPENTEAF
TRBV7-7	TRBJ1-1	ASSLTLNTEAF
TRBV4-1	TRBJ2-7	ASSQDGESSYEQY
TRBV2	TRBJ2-2	ASREPRSGNTGELF
TRBV27	TRBJ1-1	ASRSGQTVNTEAF
TRBV18	TRBJ2-7	ASSPLTDSYEQY
TRBV9	TRBJ2-1	ASSEPRDRGVSYNEQF
TRBV7-8	TRBJ2-1	ASSGPVNEQF
TRBV10-3	TRBJ1-2	AISGLRTYGYT
TRBV7-9	TRBJ1-4	ASSGTGGNEKLF
TRBV6-5	TRBJ2-1	ASSYARTGEQF
TRBV2	TRBJ2-1	ASRGEARLAGYNEQF
TRBV19	TRBJ2-1	ASQLDYRNEQF
TRBV20-1	TRBJ2-5	SARKEETQY